Presented here are 20 T cell receptor beta chains from one specimen sequenced in a study of CD8+ T cells in alopecia areata. RNA, once extracted, was reverse transcribed into cDNA for use as the sequencing template. Sequencing was performed with immunoSEQ multiplex PCR; in TCRdb, only in-frame clones are kept and a portion is missing. The sample consists of 140,000 to 150,000 clones, 40% to 50% of them appearing once. Sequencing was performed on CD4+ T cells sorted from blood. The source of these receptors is a human donor with alopecia areata.

CDR3 sequence: CAISPGTGRNEQFF. CDR3 DNA: TGTGCCATCAGCCCCGGGACAGGGAGGAATGAGCAGTTCTTC. The V gene is TRBV10-3, the J gene TRBJ2-1; 9 bases agree with TRBD1. Germline trimming cut 6 bases from V and 7 bases from J; bases unmatched to any gene: 7. The CDR3 runs 14 residues. Per germline, CDR1 ENHRY and CDR2 SYGVKD.

This clone was detected only once. V gene TRBV29-1 combines with J gene TRBJ2-3; 7 bases are shared with TRBD1. V was clipped by 2 bases and J by 1 base; unmatched bases: 3. Germline CDR1 reads SQVTM; CDR2 reads ANQGSEA. The CDR3 is 14 amino acids. CDR3 loop: CSVEKGAGTDTQYF. The CDR3 DNA reads TGCAGCGTTGAAAAGGGGGCTGGCACAGATACGCAGTATTTT.

This clone was seen only a few times. The V gene is TRBV29-1, the J gene TRBJ2-3; possible D gene TRBD2, 6 bases. This CDR3 contains 12 residues. V lost 3 bases to trimming and J lost 4 bases, with 8 bases between them. Germline values: CDR1 SQVTM, CDR2 ANQGSEA. For the CDR3, the DNA is TGCAGCGTTGAGGAGGGGTCAGATACGCAGTATTTT. As protein: CSVEEGSDTQYF.

The chain is built from TRBV7-9 and TRBJ2-2; the D is unclear. Germline V gene lookup returns CDR1 SEHNR and CDR2 FQNEAQ (reference sequence). V shed 6 bases and J shed 1 base, with 18 bases lying between them. CDR3 length equals 17 residues. CDR3: CASSRYLPGKNTGELFF. The CDR3 DNA reads TGTGCCAGCAGTCGATACTTACCGGGCAAGAACACCGGGGAGCTGTTTTTT.

This clone was counted a few times. The chain recombines TRBV29-1 with TRBJ2-2; a possible D gene is TRBD1 (6 bases). The CDR3 sequence is 10 residues long. The germline V gene has CDR1 SQVTM and CDR2 ANQGSEA. V lost 5 bases and J 8 bases, leaving 6 bases between the germline ends. CDR3 nucleotides: TGCAGCGTTAGGGGGGGGGAGCTGTTTTTT. It specifies CSVRGGELFF.

Only a few counts were recorded for this clone. The rearrangement joins TRBV6-1 to TRBJ1-2; D not resolved. This CDR3 spans 14 amino acids. The V and J ends lost 4 bases and 0 bases respectively, with 9 bases between them. CDR1 is MNHNS and CDR2 is SASEGT in the germline V gene. This chain's CDR3 is CASSGRIPNYGYTF. In DNA form, the CDR3 reads TGTGCCAGCAGTGGACGGATACCTAACTATGGCTACACCTTC.

The chain joins TRBV28 to TRBJ2-2, with D tentatively TRBD2 (6 bases). Trimming took 6 bases from V and 5 from J, leaving 10 bases between them. Germline V gene lookup returns CDR1 MDHEN and CDR2 SYDVKM. The CDR3 contains 13 residues. The CDR3 DNA is TGTGCCAGCAGATCCGGGAGTACCGGGGAGCTGTTTTTT. It is translated as CASRSGSTGELFF.

J is TRBJ1-2 and V is TRBV5-1; 10 positions match TRBD1. CDR1 and CDR2 (germline): SGHRS, YFSETQ. J was trimmed by 5 bases and V by 4 bases; bases with no gene match: 5. This CDR3 is built from 14 residues. The CDR3 DNA is TGCGCCAGCAGCCGGGACAGGGGCTGGTATGGCTACACCTTC. It specifies CASSRDRGWYGYTF.

The chain joins TRBV29-1 to TRBJ1-1; D is perhaps TRBD1 (5 bases). CDR1 SQVTM and CDR2 ANQGSEA come from the germline V gene. The CDR3 contains 15 residues. Trimming removed 7 bases at V and 4 bases at J, with 22 bases between. CDR3 nucleotides: TGCAGCGCCGCGCGGGGCGCGGGAGGACGCACTGAAGCTTTCTTT. Amino acid sequence: CSAARGAGGRTEAFF.

The rearrangement joins TRBV4-1 to TRBJ2-6, with unresolved D. Trimming took off 9 bases at V and 3 bases at J, with 18 bases between the two ends. Germline V gene data show CDR1 as MGHRA and CDR2 as YSYEKL. The CDR3 covers 16 residues. The chain's CDR3 is CARLLLGYDGANVLTF. Written as DNA, the CDR3 is TGCGCCAGATTATTGTTAGGGTATGATGGGGCCAACGTCCTGACTTTC.

The gene calls are TRBV7-2 and TRBJ2-7; weak D call: TRBD1 (7 bases). Trimming left V 5 bases short and J 6 bases short, with 20 bases between. CDR1 SGHTA and CDR2 FQGNSA come from the germline V gene. CDR3 length: 15 residues. The CDR3 spells CASSLLGQGGIEQYF. As DNA, the CDR3 is TGTGCCAGCAGCCTGCTTGGGCAGGGGGGTATCGAGCAGTACTTC.

This clone appeared a few times. The chain combines TRBV29-1 with TRBJ2-5, with 9 bases lining up with TRBD2. This CDR3 region has 13 residues. Germline V gene lookup returns CDR1 SQVTM and CDR2 ANQGSEA. V gave up 4 bases and J gave up 4 bases; unmatched junction bases: 4. CDR3 residues: CSVVGLAIETQYF. The DNA of the CDR3 is TGCAGCGTTGTGGGACTAGCAATAGAGACCCAGTACTTC.

This chain connects TRBV5-1 to TRBJ2-5, with 8 positions matching TRBD1. CDR1 is SGHRS, CDR2 YFSETQ, per germline. The CDR3 is made up of 15 amino acids. The ends lost 3 bases at V and 5 bases at J; junction bases unmatched: 9. The CDR3 here is CASSSIGRGLETQYF. CDR3 nucleotides: TGCGCCAGCAGCTCTATTGGCAGGGGGCTGGAGACCCAGTACTTC. The full variable domain, in which reference TRBV5-1 and TRBJ2-5 provide the parts outside the CDR3, is KAGVTQTPRYLIKTRGQQVTLSCSPISGHRSVSWYQQTPGQGLQFLFEYFSETQRNKGNFPGRFSGRQFSNSRSEMNVSTLELGDSALYLCASSSIGRGLETQYFGPGTRLLVL.

The chain is built from TRBV5-1 and TRBJ1-2; D ambiguous. V lost 5 bases and J 6 bases, leaving 20 bases between the germline ends. The CDR3 runs to 15 residues. The germline gives CDR1 SGHRS, CDR2 YFSETQ. CDR3 bases: TGCGCCAGCAGTCGCGAGGGCCTTATGACGCATGGCTACACCTTC. Protein: CASSREGLMTHGYTF.

This clone occurred many times. V and J are TRBV28 and TRBJ2-1, with a tentative D call TRBD2 (6 bases). V shed 6 bases and J shed 0 bases, with 9 bases lying between them. The germline V gene encodes CDR1 MDHEN and CDR2 SYDVKM. The CDR3 sequence is 14 residues long. The CDR3 bases are TGTGCCAGCAGAGGAGGGACCTCCTACAATGAGCAGTTCTTC. This gives the protein CASRGGTSYNEQFF.

The chain is built from TRBV5-1 and TRBJ1-1, with a possible D match to TRBD1 (6 bases). CDR3 length: 16 amino acids. Germline loops: CDR1 SGHRS, CDR2 YFSETQ. Trimming stripped 1 base from V and 1 base from J, with 14 bases between. The CDR3 region has the DNA TGCGCCAGCAGCTTGACAGGGCGTGCGAGGAACACTGAAGCTTTCTTT. Translated: CASSLTGRARNTEAFF.

This clone was seen at least ten times. The rearrangement links TRBV7-6 to TRBJ2-2; perhaps D is TRBD1 or TRBD2 (5 bases each). The CDR3 runs to 16 residues. CDR1 SGHVS and CDR2 FNYEAQ come from the germline V gene. Trimming shortened V by 2 bases and J by 4 bases, and 14 bases separated the two germline ends. The chain's CDR3 is CASSLLPGRITGELFF. The CDR3 DNA reads TGTGCCAGCAGCTTATTGCCAGGGAGAATCACCGGGGAGCTGTTTTTT.

This clone showed up just a few times. This chain links TRBV6-6 with TRBJ2-1; 8 bases align to TRBD2. CDR3 length: 16 residues. The germline gives CDR1 MNHNY, CDR2 SVGAGI (reference sequence). V was pared by 5 bases and J by 12 bases, with 18 bases of the junction left unmatched. DNA for the CDR3: TGTGCCAGCAGTCCCCAGCGGGAGAGGGCCTGGGCGGGGCAGTTCTTC. This sequence encodes CASSPQRERAWAGQFF.

J is TRBJ2-2 and V is TRBV29-1, with unresolved D. Germline CDR1 SQVTM, CDR2 ANQGSEA. The V and J ends lost 5 bases and 8 bases respectively, with 9 bases between them. This CDR3 contains 11 residues. Here the CDR3 reads CSVLRFGELFF. Written as DNA, the CDR3 is TGCAGCGTTCTGAGGTTTGGGGAGCTGTTTTTT.

This clone was recorded once. The rearrangement uses TRBV29-1 and TRBJ2-1, with D perhaps matching TRBD2 (6 bases). The CDR3 covers 12 residues. In germline, CDR1 is SQVTM, CDR2 ANQGSEA. Trimming cost V 4 bases and J 8 bases, with 12 bases left between them. CDR3 region: CSVGLTGDEQFF. For the CDR3, the DNA is TGCAGCGTTGGTCTGACGGGGGATGAGCAGTTCTTC.